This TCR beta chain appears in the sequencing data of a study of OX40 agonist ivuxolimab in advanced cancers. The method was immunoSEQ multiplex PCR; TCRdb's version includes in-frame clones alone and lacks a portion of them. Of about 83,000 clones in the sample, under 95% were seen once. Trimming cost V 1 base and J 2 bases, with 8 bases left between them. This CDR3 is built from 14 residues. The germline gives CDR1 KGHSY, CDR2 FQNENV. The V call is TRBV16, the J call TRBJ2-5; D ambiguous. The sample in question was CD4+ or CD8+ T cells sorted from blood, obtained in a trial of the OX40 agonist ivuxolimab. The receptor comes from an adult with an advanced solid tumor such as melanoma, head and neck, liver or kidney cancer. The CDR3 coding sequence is TGTGCCAGCAGCCAATGGGCCGGTCAAGAGACCCAGTACTTC. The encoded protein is CASSQWAGQETQYF.